In its sample, the clone carrying this T cell receptor (beta chain) was seen a few times. Relative to the germline gene, one junction end is altered; a read error may explain this. TCRdb reanalysed the RT-PCR reads using MiXCR and keeps one entry per CDR3 protein. The repertoire has roughly 540,000 distinct CDR3 sequences, approximately 22% of them found once; the top ten carry under 3.5%. These data are taken from a study of response to subunit inactivated influenza vaccine. The CDR3 extends over 15 amino acids. In germline, CDR1 is SSHAT, CDR2 FNYEAQ (reference sequence). These sequences were also reported in another study, on T cells expressing NK-cell markers. From that paper: The TCR beta cDNA came from 5'RACE template switching with UMIs. As a fraction of CD8+ T cells, dominant NKG2C+ clonotypes reached roughly 1.0-8% in 5 or 6 donors. Four donors likewise had their CD3+CD56-NKG2C+ fraction led by these clonotypes.

The sequence derives from a man in his fifties or sixties who received an inactivated influenza vaccine. The chain joins TRBV7-7 to TRBJ2-5, with 9 bases matching TRBD2. The starting material was CD4+ T cells sorted from PBMCs, obtained approximately 12 days after vaccination. The CDR3 DNA reads as TGTGCTAGCAGCTTAGGAGCGGGGGGCGGAGAGACCCAGTACTTC. Its protein is CASSLGAGGGETQYF.